The T cell receptor (beta chain) under discussion was sequenced for a study of cytomegalovirus exposure and HLA in healthy donors. A multiplex PCR was run with 60 Vbeta primers and 13 Jbeta primers. Here immunoSEQ multiplex PCR was the method, and the copy in TCRdb shows in-frame clones only, minus some. The sample has some 110,000 clones; roughly 66% are singletons. Study-level findings and limits: The classifier, whose performance was assessed in both the original and validation cohorts, reportedly diagnosed cytomegalovirus status with high specificity and sensitivity. CMV serostatus alone was available as immune exposure information.

As for this clone: Its antigen is unknown.

Sequencing used PBMCs. The source of this sequence is a man aged 55 to 70 in good health and CMV-seropositive.

As DNA, the CDR3 is TGTGCCAGCAGCTTGTCCGATGGGGAGCCACCCCTCCACTTT. It specifies CASSLSDGEPPLHF. The chain has TRBV11-2 and TRBJ1-6; D is unclear. Germline V gene lookup returns CDR1 SGHAT and CDR2 FQNNGV. This CDR3 has 14 residues. The V and J ends lost 3 bases and 11 bases respectively, with 14 bases between them.